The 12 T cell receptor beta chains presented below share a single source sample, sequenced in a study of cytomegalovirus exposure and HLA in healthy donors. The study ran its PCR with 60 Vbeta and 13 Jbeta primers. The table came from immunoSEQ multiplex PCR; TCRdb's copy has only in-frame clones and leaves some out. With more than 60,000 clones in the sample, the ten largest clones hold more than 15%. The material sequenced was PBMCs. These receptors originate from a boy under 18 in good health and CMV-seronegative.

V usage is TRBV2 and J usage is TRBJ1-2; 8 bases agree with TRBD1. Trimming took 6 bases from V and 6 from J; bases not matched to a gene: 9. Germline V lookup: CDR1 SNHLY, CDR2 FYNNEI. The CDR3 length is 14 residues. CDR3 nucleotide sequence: TGTGCCAGCAGGGTGGCAGGGGGCTCGAATGGCTACACCTTC. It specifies CASRVAGGSNGYTF.

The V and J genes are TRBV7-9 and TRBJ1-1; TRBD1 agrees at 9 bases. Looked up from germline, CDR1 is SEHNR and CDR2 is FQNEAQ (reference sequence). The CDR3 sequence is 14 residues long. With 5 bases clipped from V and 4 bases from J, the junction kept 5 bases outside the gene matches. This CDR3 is CASSQGQGSTEAFF. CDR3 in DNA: TGTGCCAGCAGCCAGGGACAGGGATCCACTGAAGCTTTCTTT.

CDR3 protein: CASSLASHEQFF. The CDR3 DNA sequence: TGCGCCAGCAGCTTGGCTAGCCACGAGCAGTTCTTC. This chain joins TRBV5-1 and TRBJ2-1; TRBD2 is a possible D gene (5 bases). Trimming took off 0 bases at V and 10 bases at J, with 8 bases between the two ends. The CDR3 is 12 amino acids. Germline V gene lookup returns CDR1 SGHRS and CDR2 YFSETQ.

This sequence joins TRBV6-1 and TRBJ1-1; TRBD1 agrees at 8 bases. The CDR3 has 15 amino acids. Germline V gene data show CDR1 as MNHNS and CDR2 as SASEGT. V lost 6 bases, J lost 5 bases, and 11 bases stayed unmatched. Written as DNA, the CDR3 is TGTGCCAGCAGGGGCCGTCGACAGGGGTGGACTGAAGCTTTCTTT. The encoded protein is CASRGRRQGWTEAFF.

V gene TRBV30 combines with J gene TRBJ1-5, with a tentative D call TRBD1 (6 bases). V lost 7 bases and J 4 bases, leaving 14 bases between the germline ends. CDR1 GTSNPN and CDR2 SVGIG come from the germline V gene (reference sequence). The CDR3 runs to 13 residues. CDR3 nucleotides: TGTGCCTCAGCGGGGACATATAATCAGCCCCAGCATTTT. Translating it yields CASAGTYNQPQHF.

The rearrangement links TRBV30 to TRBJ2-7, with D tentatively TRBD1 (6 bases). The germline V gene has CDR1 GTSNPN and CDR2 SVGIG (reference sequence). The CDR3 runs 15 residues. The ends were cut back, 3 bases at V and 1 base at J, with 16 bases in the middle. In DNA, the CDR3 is TGTGCCTGGAGCCGCGACAGGATACTATCCTACGAGCAGTACTTC. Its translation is CAWSRDRILSYEQYF.

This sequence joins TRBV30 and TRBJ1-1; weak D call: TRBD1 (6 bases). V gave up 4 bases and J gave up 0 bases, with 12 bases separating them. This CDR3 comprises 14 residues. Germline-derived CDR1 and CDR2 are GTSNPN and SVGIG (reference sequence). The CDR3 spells CAWTWTDMNTEAFF. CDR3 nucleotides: TGTGCCTGGACCTGGACAGATATGAACACTGAAGCTTTCTTT. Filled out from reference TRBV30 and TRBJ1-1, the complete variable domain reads SQTIHQWPATLVQPVGSPLSLECTVEGTSNPNLYWYRQAAGRGLQLLFYSVGIGQISSEVPQNLSASRPQDRQFILSSKKLLLSDSGFYLCAWTWTDMNTEAFFGQGTRLTVV.

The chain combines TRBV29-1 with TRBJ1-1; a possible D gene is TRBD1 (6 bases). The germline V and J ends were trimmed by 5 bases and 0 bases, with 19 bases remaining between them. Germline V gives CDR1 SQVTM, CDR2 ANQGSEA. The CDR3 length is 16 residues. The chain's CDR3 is CSVPIPDRTVNTEAFF. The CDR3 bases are TGCAGCGTTCCCATCCCAGATAGGACAGTGAACACTGAAGCTTTCTTT.

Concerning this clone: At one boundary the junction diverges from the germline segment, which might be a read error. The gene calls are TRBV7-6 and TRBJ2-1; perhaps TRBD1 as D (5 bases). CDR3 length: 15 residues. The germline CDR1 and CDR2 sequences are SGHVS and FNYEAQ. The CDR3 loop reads CASSQGYRSDNEQFF. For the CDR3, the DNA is TGTGCCAGCAGCCAGGGCTACCGCTCCGACAATGAGCAGTTCTTC.

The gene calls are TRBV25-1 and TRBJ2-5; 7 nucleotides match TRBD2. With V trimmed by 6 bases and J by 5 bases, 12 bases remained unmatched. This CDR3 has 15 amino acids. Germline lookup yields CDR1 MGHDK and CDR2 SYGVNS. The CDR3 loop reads CASSSLGGKGETQYF. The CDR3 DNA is TGTGCCAGCAGCTCTTTGGGAGGGAAGGGGGAGACCCAGTACTTC.

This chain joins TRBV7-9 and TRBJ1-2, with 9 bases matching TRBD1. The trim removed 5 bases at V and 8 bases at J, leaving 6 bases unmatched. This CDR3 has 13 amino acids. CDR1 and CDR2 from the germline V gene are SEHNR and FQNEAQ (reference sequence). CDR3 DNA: TGTGCCAGCAGCCCCCGACAGGGGGAAGGCTACACCTTC. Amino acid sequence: CASSPRQGEGYTF.

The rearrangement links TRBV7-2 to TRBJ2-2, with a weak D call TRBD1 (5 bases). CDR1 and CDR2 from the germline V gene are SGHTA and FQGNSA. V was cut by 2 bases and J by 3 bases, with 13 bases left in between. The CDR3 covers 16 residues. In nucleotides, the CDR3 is TGTGCCAGCAGCTTAAGGGGCAGGTTCGACACCGGGGAGCTGTTTTTT. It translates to CASSLRGRFDTGELFF.